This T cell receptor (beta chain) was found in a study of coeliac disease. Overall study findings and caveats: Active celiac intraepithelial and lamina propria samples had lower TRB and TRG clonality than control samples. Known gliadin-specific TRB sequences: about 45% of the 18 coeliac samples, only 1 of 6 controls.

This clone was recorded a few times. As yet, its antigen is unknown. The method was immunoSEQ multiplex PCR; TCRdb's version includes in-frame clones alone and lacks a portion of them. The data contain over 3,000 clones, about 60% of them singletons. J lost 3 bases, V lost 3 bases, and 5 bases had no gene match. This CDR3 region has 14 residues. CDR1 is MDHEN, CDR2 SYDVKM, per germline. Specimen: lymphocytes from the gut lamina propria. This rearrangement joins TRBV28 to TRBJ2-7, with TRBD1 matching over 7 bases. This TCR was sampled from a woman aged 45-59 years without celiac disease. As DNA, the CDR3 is TGTGCCAGCAGTTTTGGGACAGCCAGCTACGAGCAGTACTTC. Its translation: CASSFGTASYEQYF.